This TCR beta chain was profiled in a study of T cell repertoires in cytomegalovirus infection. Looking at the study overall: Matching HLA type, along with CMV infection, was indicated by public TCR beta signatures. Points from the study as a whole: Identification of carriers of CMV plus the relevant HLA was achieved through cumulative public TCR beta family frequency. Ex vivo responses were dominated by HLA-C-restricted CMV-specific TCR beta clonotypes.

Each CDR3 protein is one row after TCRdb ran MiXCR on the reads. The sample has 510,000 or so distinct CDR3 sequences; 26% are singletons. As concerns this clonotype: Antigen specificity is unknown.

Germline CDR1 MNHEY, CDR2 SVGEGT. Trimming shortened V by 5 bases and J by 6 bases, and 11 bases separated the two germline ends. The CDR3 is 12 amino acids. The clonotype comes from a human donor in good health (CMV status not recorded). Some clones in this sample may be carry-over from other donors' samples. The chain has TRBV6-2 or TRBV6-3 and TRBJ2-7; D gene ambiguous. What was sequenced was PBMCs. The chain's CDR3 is CASSDQAGEQYV. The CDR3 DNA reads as TGTGCCAGCAGTGACCAGGCCGGCGAGCAGTACGTC.